This entry concerns a single TCR beta chain. Clones were sequenced by immunoSEQ multiplex PCR, and TCRdb holds only the in-frame ones, with some missing. Among just over 300,000 clones, about 90% were seen once, and the ten largest hold approximately 1.8%. Germline loops: CDR1 SGHKS, CDR2 YYEKEE (reference sequence). Trimming took off 1 base at V and 6 bases at J, with 11 bases between the two ends. The CDR3 is made up of 15 amino acids. Seattle participants joined during active infection and were tracked over time. This sample was taken from a study of blood T cell repertoires in COVID-19. V gene TRBV5-5 combines with J gene TRBJ1-6; a weak D match, TRBD1 (5 bases). The sequence derives from a woman aged 30 to 39 with COVID-19, enrolled during active disease. The sequencing input was peripheral blood. The CDR3 DNA reads as TGTGCCAGCAGCTTGAGTAGACAGATTAATTCACCCCTCCACTTT. The encoded protein is CASSLSRQINSPLHF. Looking up the rest from reference TRBV5-5 and TRBJ1-6 gives the full variable domain: DAGVTQSPTHLIKTRGQQVTLRCSPISGHKSVSWYQQVLGQGPQFIFQYYEKEERGRGNFPDRFSARQFPNYSSELNVNALLLGDSALYLCASSLSRQINSPLHFGNGTRLTVT.